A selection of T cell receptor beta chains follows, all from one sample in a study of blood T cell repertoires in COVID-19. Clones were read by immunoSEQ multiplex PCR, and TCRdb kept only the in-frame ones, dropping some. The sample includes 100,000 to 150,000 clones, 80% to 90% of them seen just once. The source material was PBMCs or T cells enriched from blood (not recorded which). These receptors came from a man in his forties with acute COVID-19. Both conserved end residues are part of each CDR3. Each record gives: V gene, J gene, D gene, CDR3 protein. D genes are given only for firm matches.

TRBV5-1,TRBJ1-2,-,CASSVRGGEGAGYTF
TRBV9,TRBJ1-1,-,CASSPGTSGTEAFF
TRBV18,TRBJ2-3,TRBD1,CASSPPGTGSTDTQYF
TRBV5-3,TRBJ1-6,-,CARSLVGEGTSYNSPLHF
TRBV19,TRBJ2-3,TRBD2,CASSATSGGADTQYF
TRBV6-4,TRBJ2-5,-,CASSALGLEGETQYF
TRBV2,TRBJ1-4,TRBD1,CASSNRGLNEKLFF
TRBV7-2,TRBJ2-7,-,CASSLESDREQYF
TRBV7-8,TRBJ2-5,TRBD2,CASSPGTSGGETQYF
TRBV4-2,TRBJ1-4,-,CASSQDGSATNEKLFF
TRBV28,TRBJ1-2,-,CASSSDSHYGYTF
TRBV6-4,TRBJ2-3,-,CASSAGRSTDTQYF
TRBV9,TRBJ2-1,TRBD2,CASSVGTSGTDEQFF
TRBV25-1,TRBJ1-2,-,CASSPNGGQIYGYTF
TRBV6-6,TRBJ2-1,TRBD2,CATGTASGSNEQFF
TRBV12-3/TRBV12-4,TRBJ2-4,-,CASSLQGIQYF
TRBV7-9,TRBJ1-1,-,CASRGGSTEAFF
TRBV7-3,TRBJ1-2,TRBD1,CASSPGQGFHGYTF
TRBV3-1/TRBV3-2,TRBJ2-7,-,CASSQESGRGVYEQYF
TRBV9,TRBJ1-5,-,CASSVAGSYSNQPQHF
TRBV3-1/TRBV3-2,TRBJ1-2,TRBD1,CASSQGGPGQATNYGYTF
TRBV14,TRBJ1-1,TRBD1,CASSQVHRGKAFF
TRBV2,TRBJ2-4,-,CASSEATQGAKNIQYF
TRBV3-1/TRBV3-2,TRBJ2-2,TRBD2,CASSQAGLAENTGELFF
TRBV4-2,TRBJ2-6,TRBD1,CASSPPTGPGANVLTF
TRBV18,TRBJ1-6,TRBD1,CASSPTSDRGGSPLHF
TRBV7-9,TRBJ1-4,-,CASSLVPVATNEKLFF
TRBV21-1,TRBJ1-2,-,CASSNSGRFSRGYGYTF
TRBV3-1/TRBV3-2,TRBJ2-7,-,CASSHDPGGYEQYF
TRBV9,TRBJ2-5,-,CASSVGFSQETQYF
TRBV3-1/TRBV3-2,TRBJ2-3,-,CASSPGGTDTQYF
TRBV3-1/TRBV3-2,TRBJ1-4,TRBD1,CASSPRGRRGNEKLFF
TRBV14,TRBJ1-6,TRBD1,CASSPQGESFNSPLHF
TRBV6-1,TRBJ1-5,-,CASSEVGSFGNQPQHF
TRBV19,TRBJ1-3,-,CASSLLLWTAGNTIYF
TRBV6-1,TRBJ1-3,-,CASSESTSRVRTIYF
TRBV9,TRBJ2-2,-,CASSVATGFPGELFF
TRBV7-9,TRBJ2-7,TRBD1,CASSYRGLYEQYF
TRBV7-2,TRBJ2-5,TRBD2,CASSLNGAGAQETQYF
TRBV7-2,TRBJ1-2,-,CASSLDSSGGYTF
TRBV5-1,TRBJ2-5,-,CASSLQLQETQYF
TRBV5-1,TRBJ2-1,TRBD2,CASSPSGRAGNEQFF